A selection of T cell receptor beta chains follows, all from one sample in a study of regulatory T cells in long-lasting Graves disease. A single record per CDR3 protein comes from TCRdb applying MiXCR to the multiplex PCR reads. The table includes under 450,000 distinct CDR3 sequences, 20% to 30% detected once. Sample: peripheral blood mononuclear cells (PBMCs), taken when the disease was refractory, from a patient treated with antithyroid drugs. The receptors were sampled from a female donor with Graves disease. The CDR3 runs from the conserved cysteine through the conserved F or W. Each record gives: D gene, V gene, J gene, clone size, CDR3 protein, CDR3 DNA. The D gene is left open where the match is weak. Only some rows state a clone size, as once, few, many or a class for expanded clones.

d_gene: NA; v_gene: TRBV2; j_gene: TRBJ1-2; abundance: many; CDR3aa: CASSYGTRVVDGYTF; CDR3nt: TGTGCCAGCAGTTACGGCACCAGGGTTGTAGACGGCTACACCTTC
d_gene: NA; v_gene: TRBV10-2; j_gene: TRBJ2-5; abundance: NA; CDR3aa: CASSLGPRGTQYF; CDR3nt: TGCGCCAGCAGTCTTGGACCCAGGGGGACCCAGTACTTC
d_gene: NA; v_gene: TRBV2; j_gene: TRBJ1-4; abundance: NA; CDR3aa: CASGRTNEKLFF; CDR3nt: TGTGCCAGCGGAAGAACTAATGAAAAACTGTTTTTT
d_gene: NA; v_gene: TRBV6-5; j_gene: TRBJ2-4; abundance: NA; CDR3aa: CASSYIIGQGEYLENIQYF; CDR3nt: TGTGCCAGCAGTTACATCATCGGTCAGGGCGAGTATTTGGAAAACATTCAGTACTTC
d_gene: TRBD1; v_gene: TRBV7-2; j_gene: TRBJ1-1; abundance: NA; CDR3aa: CASSFGQGASTEAFF; CDR3nt: TGTGCCAGCAGCTTTGGGCAGGGGGCGAGCACTGAAGCTTTCTTT
d_gene: NA; v_gene: TRBV3-1; j_gene: TRBJ2-7; abundance: NA; CDR3aa: CASSQGGDFGYYEQYF; CDR3nt: TGTGCCAGCAGCCAAGGAGGGGACTTCGGATACTACGAGCAGTACTTC
d_gene: NA; v_gene: TRBV19; j_gene: TRBJ2-5; abundance: many; CDR3aa: CASCDVSGPRETQYF; CDR3nt: TGTGCCAGTTGCGACGTGTCGGGACCGCGAGAGACCCAGTACTTC
d_gene: NA; v_gene: TRBV5-6; j_gene: TRBJ1-2; abundance: NA; CDR3aa: CASSLWTDYGYTF; CDR3nt: TGTGCCAGCAGTCTGTGGACGGACTATGGCTACACCTTC
d_gene: TRBD1; v_gene: TRBV5-1; j_gene: TRBJ1-1; abundance: few; CDR3aa: CASSQRTGGNTEAFF; CDR3nt: TGCGCCAGCAGCCAAAGGACAGGGGGGAACACTGAAGCTTTCTTT
d_gene: NA; v_gene: TRBV7-3; j_gene: TRBJ2-2; abundance: few; CDR3aa: CASSLTGRGSGELFF; CDR3nt: TGTGCCAGCAGCTTAACCGGCAGGGGTTCCGGGGAGCTGTTTTTT
d_gene: NA; v_gene: TRBV19; j_gene: TRBJ1-2; abundance: few; CDR3aa: CASRGTHGRGYGYTF; CDR3nt: TGTGCCAGTAGGGGGACACACGGAAGGGGCTATGGCTACACCTTC
d_gene: TRBD1; v_gene: TRBV12-3/TRBV12-4; j_gene: TRBJ1-1; abundance: few; CDR3aa: CASNPTGRSEAFF; CDR3nt: TGTGCCAGCAACCCGACAGGGAGGTCTGAAGCTTTCTTT
d_gene: TRBD2; v_gene: TRBV4-1; j_gene: TRBJ2-1; abundance: NA; CDR3aa: CASSQVTSGSEQFF; CDR3nt: TGCGCCAGCAGCCAAGTCACTAGCGGGAGTGAGCAGTTCTTC
d_gene: NA; v_gene: TRBV7-2; j_gene: TRBJ2-6; abundance: many; CDR3aa: CASSRNSGANVLTF; CDR3nt: TGTGCCAGCAGTCGAAACTCTGGGGCCAACGTCCTGACTTTC
d_gene: TRBD1; v_gene: TRBV27; j_gene: TRBJ2-4; abundance: many; CDR3aa: CASRTGTDIQYF; CDR3nt: TGTGCCAGCAGAACCGGGACAGACATTCAGTACTTC
d_gene: TRBD2; v_gene: TRBV5-1; j_gene: TRBJ2-5; abundance: NA; CDR3aa: CASSLTSAQETQYF; CDR3nt: TGCGCCAGCAGCCTGACTAGCGCTCAAGAGACCCAGTACTTC
d_gene: NA; v_gene: TRBV28; j_gene: TRBJ1-5; abundance: NA; CDR3aa: CASRSGEGNNQPQHF; CDR3nt: TGTGCCAGCAGGTCGGGGGAGGGGAACAATCAGCCCCAGCATTTT
d_gene: TRBD2; v_gene: TRBV28; j_gene: TRBJ2-1; abundance: NA; CDR3aa: CATGASGPLRSYNEQFF; CDR3nt: TGTGCCACCGGGGCTAGCGGGCCCCTCCGATCCTACAATGAGCAGTTCTTC
d_gene: NA; v_gene: TRBV20-1; j_gene: TRBJ2-2; abundance: NA; CDR3aa: CSARDRDRTLNTGELFF; CDR3nt: TGCAGTGCTAGAGATCGGGACCGGACATTGAACACCGGGGAGCTGTTTTTT
d_gene: TRBD2; v_gene: TRBV28; j_gene: TRBJ2-1; abundance: many; CDR3aa: CASSLGASGRASEQFF; CDR3nt: TGTGCCAGCAGTTTAGGGGCTAGCGGGAGGGCCTCTGAGCAGTTCTTC
d_gene: TRBD2; v_gene: TRBV10-3; j_gene: TRBJ2-1; abundance: once; CDR3aa: CAISDFASGNNEQFF; CDR3nt: TGTGCCATCAGTGATTTTGCTAGCGGGAACAATGAGCAGTTCTTC
d_gene: NA; v_gene: TRBV7-2; j_gene: TRBJ1-2; abundance: few; CDR3aa: CASSSRWGRRGDYGYTF; CDR3nt: TGTGCCAGCAGCTCCCGGTGGGGGCGGAGAGGGGACTATGGCTACACCTTC
d_gene: NA; v_gene: TRBV28; j_gene: TRBJ1-1; abundance: many; CDR3aa: CASNRGLLEAFF; CDR3nt: TGTGCCAGCAATCGGGGGCTGTTGGAAGCTTTCTTT
d_gene: NA; v_gene: TRBV3-1; j_gene: TRBJ2-5; abundance: NA; CDR3aa: CASSQWGPGAYYDQETQYF; CDR3nt: TGTGCCAGCAGCCAATGGGGGCCCGGGGCTTATTACGACCAAGAGACCCAGTACTTC
d_gene: NA; v_gene: TRBV7-2; j_gene: TRBJ1-6; abundance: NA; CDR3aa: CASRKVYPSYNSPLHF; CDR3nt: TGTGCCAGCAGAAAAGTGTATCCCTCCTATAATTCACCCCTCCACTTT
d_gene: NA; v_gene: TRBV9; j_gene: TRBJ1-1; abundance: few; CDR3aa: CASSVEAANTEAFF; CDR3nt: TGTGCCAGCAGCGTAGAGGCAGCGAACACTGAAGCTTTCTTT
d_gene: NA; v_gene: TRBV20-1; j_gene: TRBJ2-3; abundance: few; CDR3aa: CSACEFGADTQYF; CDR3nt: TGCAGTGCCTGCGAGTTCGGGGCAGATACGCAGTATTTT
d_gene: TRBD1; v_gene: TRBV7-9; j_gene: TRBJ2-5; abundance: few; CDR3aa: CASSLGVQGASATQYF; CDR3nt: TGTGCCAGCAGCTTAGGTGTACAGGGGGCGTCGGCTACCCAGTACTTC
d_gene: NA; v_gene: TRBV20-1; j_gene: TRBJ2-6; abundance: many; CDR3aa: CSATGNSGANVLTF; CDR3nt: TGCAGTGCTACAGGGAACTCTGGGGCCAACGTCCTGACTTTC
d_gene: TRBD1; v_gene: TRBV2; j_gene: TRBJ1-6; abundance: NA; CDR3aa: CASSEEGANSPLHF; CDR3nt: TGTGCCAGCAGTGAAGAGGGGGCAAATTCACCCCTCCACTTT
d_gene: TRBD2; v_gene: TRBV7-6; j_gene: TRBJ2-7; abundance: few; CDR3aa: CASAARGGSSYEQYF; CDR3nt: TGTGCCAGCGCCGCGAGGGGCGGGAGCTCCTACGAGCAGTACTTC
d_gene: NA; v_gene: TRBV2; j_gene: TRBJ2-4; abundance: few; CDR3aa: CASSGPGARAENIQYF; CDR3nt: TGTGCCAGCAGCGGACCGGGGGCCCGGGCGGAAAACATTCAGTACTTC
d_gene: TRBD1; v_gene: TRBV20-1; j_gene: TRBJ1-4; abundance: few; CDR3aa: CSALDRATNEKLFF; CDR3nt: TGCAGTGCTTTAGACAGGGCGACTAATGAAAAACTGTTTTTT
d_gene: TRBD2; v_gene: TRBV6-5; j_gene: TRBJ2-5; abundance: NA; CDR3aa: CASSYWRGAGVETQYF; CDR3nt: TGTGCCAGCAGTTACTGGAGAGGTGCGGGAGTAGAGACCCAGTACTTC
d_gene: NA; v_gene: TRBV6-1; j_gene: TRBJ1-5; abundance: many; CDR3aa: CASSVLGGQPQHF; CDR3nt: TGTGCCAGCAGTGTCCTCGGGGGTCAGCCCCAGCATTTT
d_gene: TRBD1; v_gene: TRBV7-2; j_gene: TRBJ1-1; abundance: NA; CDR3aa: CASSHYRTGPEAFF; CDR3nt: TGTGCCAGCAGCCATTATCGGACAGGGCCTGAAGCTTTCTTT
d_gene: NA; v_gene: TRBV6-1; j_gene: TRBJ1-1; abundance: NA; CDR3aa: CACNMDTVNTEAFF; CDR3nt: TGTGCCTGCAATATGGACACGGTTAACACTGAAGCTTTCTTT
d_gene: NA; v_gene: TRBV11-2; j_gene: TRBJ1-4; abundance: many; CDR3aa: CASSTQWREKLFF; CDR3nt: TGTGCCAGCAGCACCCAGTGGAGGGAAAAACTGTTTTTT
d_gene: TRBD1; v_gene: TRBV19; j_gene: TRBJ2-5; abundance: many; CDR3aa: CASSVGPGQGLETQYF; CDR3nt: TGTGCCAGTAGTGTAGGACCGGGACAGGGTTTAGAGACCCAGTACTTC
d_gene: NA; v_gene: TRBV5-1; j_gene: TRBJ2-7; abundance: few; CDR3aa: CASSPWTLGSYEQYF; CDR3nt: TGCGCCAGCAGCCCATGGACACTGGGATCCTACGAGCAGTACTTC